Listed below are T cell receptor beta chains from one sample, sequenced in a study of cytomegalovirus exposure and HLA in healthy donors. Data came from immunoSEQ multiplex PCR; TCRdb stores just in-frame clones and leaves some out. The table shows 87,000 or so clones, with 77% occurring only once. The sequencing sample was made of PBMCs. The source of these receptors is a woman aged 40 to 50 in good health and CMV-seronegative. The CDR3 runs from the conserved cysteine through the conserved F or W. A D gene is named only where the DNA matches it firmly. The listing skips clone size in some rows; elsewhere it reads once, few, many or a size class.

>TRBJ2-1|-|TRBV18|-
CASSLGQQFYNEQFF
TGTGCCAGCTCACTCGGACAGCAATTTTACAATGAGCAGTTCTTC
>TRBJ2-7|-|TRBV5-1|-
CASSGQAGAYEQYF
TGCGCCAGCAGCGGGCAGGCAGGGGCCTACGAGCAGTACTTC
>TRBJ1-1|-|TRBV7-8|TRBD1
CASSLGRQGNTEAFF
TGTGCCAGCAGCTTAGGCAGACAGGGGAACACTGAAGCTTTCTTT
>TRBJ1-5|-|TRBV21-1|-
CASSKKKDPWGQYSNQPQHF
TGTGCCAGCAGCAAAAAAAAAGACCCGTGGGGGCAGTATAGCAATCAGCCCCAGCATTTT
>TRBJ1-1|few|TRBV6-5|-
CATGRGNTEAFF
TGTGCCACGGGCCGGGGGAATACTGAAGCTTTCTTT
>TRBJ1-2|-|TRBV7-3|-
CASSLTPGLVDGYTF
TGTGCCAGCAGCTTAACCCCAGGCCTCGTGGATGGCTACACCTTC
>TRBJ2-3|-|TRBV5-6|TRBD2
CASSPRLAGPDTQYF
TGTGCCAGCAGCCCGAGACTAGCGGGGCCAGATACGCAGTATTTT
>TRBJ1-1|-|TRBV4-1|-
CASSQVVSLVNTEAFF
TGCGCCAGCAGCCAAGTGGTCAGCCTAGTGAACACTGAAGCTTTCTTT
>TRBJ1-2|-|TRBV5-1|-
CASSPGGVAYGYTF
TGCGCCAGCAGCCCGGGGGGGGTTGCCTATGGCTACACCTTC
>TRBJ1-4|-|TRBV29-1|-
CSARPGGIDEKLFF
TGCAGCGCCAGACCTGGGGGCATAGATGAAAAACTGTTTTTT